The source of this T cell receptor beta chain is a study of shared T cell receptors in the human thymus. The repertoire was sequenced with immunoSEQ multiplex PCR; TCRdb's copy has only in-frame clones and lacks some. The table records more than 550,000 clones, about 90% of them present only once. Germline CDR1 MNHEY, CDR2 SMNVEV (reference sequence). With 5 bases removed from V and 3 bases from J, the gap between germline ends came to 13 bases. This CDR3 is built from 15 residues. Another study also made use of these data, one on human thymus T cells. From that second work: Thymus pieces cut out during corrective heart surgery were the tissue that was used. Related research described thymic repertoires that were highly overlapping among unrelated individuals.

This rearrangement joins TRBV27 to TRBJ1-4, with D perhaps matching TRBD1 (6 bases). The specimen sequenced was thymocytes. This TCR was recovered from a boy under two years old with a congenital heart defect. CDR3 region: CASSTNRVSNEKLFF. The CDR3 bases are TGTGCCAGCAGTACTAACAGGGTATCTAATGAAAAACTGTTTTTT.